Each of the 11 T cell receptor beta chains below was sequenced from the same sample in a study of OX40 agonist ivuxolimab in advanced cancers. Profiled with immunoSEQ multiplex PCR; TCRdb holds only in-frame clones, not every one. Found here are roughly 55,000 clones, 75% to 90% of them singletons; the top ten hold approximately 11%. Sample: CD4+ or CD8+ T cells sorted from blood, taken in a trial of the OX40 agonist ivuxolimab. All receptors come from an adult with an advanced solid tumor such as melanoma, head and neck, liver or kidney cancer.

The V and J genes are TRBV7-9 and TRBJ2-5, with TRBD1 matching over 9 bases. Per germline, CDR1 SEHNR and CDR2 FQNEAQ (reference sequence). This CDR3 has 16 amino acids. The V and J ends lost 6 bases and 5 bases, in that order; junction bases with no gene match: 13. The CDR3 DNA sequence: TGTGCCAGCAGACGCCCGCGCGGGACAGGGTTTGAGACCCAGTACTTC. Amino acids: CASRRPRGTGFETQYF. Full variable domain (remainder filled in from reference TRBV7-9 and TRBJ2-5): DTGVSQNPRHKITKRGQNVTFRCDPISEHNRLYWYRQTLGQGPEFLTYFQNEAQLEKSRLLSDRFSAERPKGSFSTLEIQRTEQGDSAMYLCASRRPRGTGFETQYFGPGTRLLVL.

The rearrangement links TRBV7-8 to TRBJ1-4; a possible D gene is TRBD1 (6 bases). This CDR3 is built from 19 residues. Germline V lookup: CDR1 SGHVS, CDR2 FQNEAQ. Deletions cut 5 bases from V and 8 bases from J, with 30 bases between. Written as DNA, the CDR3 is TGTGCCAGCAGCCCCACCCCTTACTCCCACAGGGTGCAAGTGGAAAAACTGTTTTTT. Its translation is CASSPTPYSHRVQVEKLFF.

V is TRBV13 and J is TRBJ2-2; 11 nucleotides agree with TRBD1. V lost 3 bases, J lost 4 bases, and 4 bases stayed unmatched. Germline lookup yields CDR1 PRHDT and CDR2 FYEKMQ (reference sequence). The CDR3 runs to 16 residues. CDR3 residues: CASSFPGTGGTGELFF. In DNA, the CDR3 is TGTGCCAGCAGCTTTCCTGGGACAGGGGGCACCGGGGAGCTGTTTTTT.

Regarding this clone: Other DNA sequences within the sample encode an identical CDR3. J is TRBJ2-7 and V is TRBV6-5; 9 bases fit TRBD1. Per the germline V gene, CDR1 is MNHEY and CDR2 is SVGAGI. V shed 2 bases, J shed 3 bases, and the junction held 2 bases outside the gene matches. This CDR3 comprises 14 residues. The chain's CDR3 is CASSYGGQGYEQYF. CDR3 sequence (DNA): TGTGCCAGCAGTTACGGGGGACAGGGCTACGAGCAGTACTTC.

V usage is TRBV9 and J usage is TRBJ2-1; a weak D match, TRBD1 (6 bases). CDR1 is SGDLS, CDR2 YYNGEE, per germline. V dropped 4 bases and J dropped 0 bases, with 14 bases sitting between them. The CDR3 has 16 residues. CDR3 sequence (DNA): TGTGCCAGCAGCTCTTTACAGGGTAGCTCCTACAATGAGCAGTTCTTC. This codes for CASSSLQGSSYNEQFF.

The CDR3: CASTTRGGQGAGYTF. The CDR3 nucleotides are TGTGCCAGCACCACGCGTGGGGGACAGGGGGCAGGCTACACCTTC. This chain links TRBV13 with TRBJ1-2; TRBD1 matches 12 bases. V shed 7 bases and J 8 bases; nucleotides not matched to a gene: 11. The germline V gene encodes CDR1 PRHDT and CDR2 FYEKMQ (reference sequence). The CDR3 has 15 residues. The full variable domain, in which reference TRBV13 and TRBJ1-2 provide the parts outside the CDR3, is AAGVIQSPRHLIKEKRETATLKCYPIPRHDTVYWYQQGPGQDPQFLISFYEKMQSDKGSIPDRFSAQQFSDYHSELNMSSLELGDSALYFCASTTRGGQGAGYTFGSGTRLTVV.

This chain connects TRBV27 to TRBJ1-1, with TRBD1 as a possible D gene (5 bases). Germline values: CDR1 MNHEY, CDR2 SMNVEV (reference sequence). The CDR3 runs 13 residues. V lost 5 bases to trimming and J lost 4 bases, with 11 bases between them. The CDR3 region has the DNA TGTGCCAGCAGTGTGGACATTGGCACTGAAGCTTTCTTT. Protein sequence: CASSVDIGTEAFF.

The chain employs TRBV15 and TRBJ1-5; 8 bases are shared with TRBD1. Losses at the gene ends were 2 bases for V and 6 bases for J; bases not matched to a gene: 9. The V gene's germline CDR1 is LNHNV and CDR2 YYDKDF (reference sequence). There are 16 residues in the CDR3. The CDR3 loop is CATSRSLTGVVQPQHF. DNA of the CDR3: TGTGCCACCAGCAGATCCCTGACAGGGGTGGTTCAGCCCCAGCATTTT.

This clone was recorded only once. This rearrangement joins TRBV15 to TRBJ2-3; TRBD2 is a possible D gene (6 bases). The CDR3 sequence is 16 residues long. Germline V gene sequence: CDR1 LNHNV, CDR2 YYDKDF (reference sequence). Trimming cost V 0 bases and J 7 bases, with 17 bases left between them. The DNA of the CDR3 is TGTGCCACCAGCAGAGATCGGGAGACCCTCTGGAATACGCAGTATTTT. It yields the protein CATSRDRETLWNTQYF.

The chain joins TRBV7-8 to TRBJ2-1; unclear D gene. Between the trimmed V and J ends, which lost 1 base and 10 bases, there was a span of 8 bases. Germline V gene data show CDR1 as SGHVS and CDR2 as FQNEAQ. CDR3 size: 12 residues. The CDR3 DNA follows: TGTGCCAGCAGCTTAGTGGCGGAGGAGCAGTTCTTC. It translates to CASSLVAEEQFF. Together with reference TRBV7-8 and TRBJ2-1, the CDR3 gives the full variable domain: GAGVSQSPRYKVAKRGQDVALRCDPISGHVSLFWYQQALGQGPEFLTYFQNEAQLDKSGLPSDRFFAERPEGSVSTLKIQRTQQEDSAVYLCASSLVAEEQFFGPGTRLTVL.

There are a few counts of this clone. V and J are TRBV6-5 and TRBJ2-2, with D hard to call. The germline V gene encodes CDR1 MNHEY and CDR2 SVGAGI. CDR3 length: 11 amino acids. V was pared by 2 bases and J by 10 bases, with 5 bases between. CDR3 in DNA: TGTGCCAGCAGTTACCTGGAGGAGCTGTTTTTT. Translation gives CASSYLEELFF.